This TCR beta chain was identified during a study of T cell changes during pregnancy in multiple sclerosis. CDR1 is SGHDT and CDR2 is YYEEEE in the germline V gene. The CDR3 loop spans 14 amino acids. The method was immunoSEQ multiplex PCR; TCRdb's version includes in-frame clones alone and lacks a portion of them. The table records 30,000 to 40,000 clones, around 91% of them present only once. For this clone: One end of the junction varies from germline; a read error may be responsible.

The sample here was CD4+ T cells from peripheral blood mononuclear cells, taken in the second trimester of pregnancy. The TCR originated in a female donor with multiple sclerosis, enrolled in a pregnancy study. This chain joins TRBV5-6 and TRBJ1-2, with a weak D call TRBD1 (5 bases). CDR3 coding DNA: TGTGCCAGCAGCTTGAGCAGGGCCCTCGATGGCTACTCCTTC. Its protein product is CASSLSRALDGYSF.